This T cell receptor (beta chain) was profiled in a study of vaccination effects on CD4 cells after COVID-19. On this clone itself: Its specificity is not known.

The table came from immunoSEQ multiplex PCR; TCRdb's copy has only in-frame clones and leaves some out. The profile shows approximately 30,000 clones, roughly 80% of them singletons. The germline V gene encodes CDR1 SGHNT and CDR2 YYREEE (reference sequence). There are 14 residues in the CDR3. V gave up 7 bases and J gave up 1 base, with 13 bases separating them. At the end of about 10 days of culture, CD4+ T cells were isolated. According to PCR results, the person was infected with SARS-CoV-2 between March and December 2020. The vaccine given was either BNT162b2 or mRNA-1273, in two doses. The material sequenced was CD4+ T cells from PBMCs cultured without peptide, taken after COVID-19 vaccination. The rearrangement links TRBV5-4 to TRBJ2-3; no clear D gene. The origin of this receptor is a human donor who had a prior SARS-CoV-2 infection. In nucleotides, the CDR3 is TGTGCCAGCGCGCGTACTATAGGCACAGATACGCAGTATTTT. Translated, it gives CASARTIGTDTQYF.